The present T cell receptor (beta chain) was sequenced within a study of human versus mouse CDR3 diversity and MHC coevolution. Produced via immunoSEQ multiplex PCR; TCRdb's table is partial and in-frame only. There are fewer than 80,000 clones in the sample; 85% to 95% occur only once, and about 0.14% lies in the top ten. The study, taken as a whole, reports: Among all groups, most of the three human donors showed least clonal inequality.

As to this clone: The antigen remains undetermined.

V trimming: 6 bases; J trimming: 4 bases; junction bases outside the gene matches: 10. The CDR3 consists of 16 residues. Germline V gives CDR1 MNHEY, CDR2 SMNVEV (reference sequence). The chain is built from TRBV27 and TRBJ2-5; 11 bases fit TRBD2. Sequenced sample: naive CD4+ T cells from blood. The subset was: CD45RO-negative CD62L-positive naive CD4 T cells. The sequence was obtained from a person aged 25 to 75 in good health. The CDR3: CASSLSSGGRRETQYF. The CDR3 DNA follows: TGTGCCAGCAGCCTCTCTAGCGGGGGGCGGCGAGAGACCCAGTACTTC.